This is a list of T cell receptor beta chains from one sample in a study of regulatory T cells in long-lasting Graves disease. In TCRdb, the multiplex PCR reads were re-called with MiXCR into one record per CDR3 protein. The sample carries 530,000 or so distinct CDR3 sequences, 15% to 20% recorded once. The same data also contributed to another study, on T cells in Graves' hyperthyroidism and ophthalmopathy.

The sample consisted of peripheral blood mononuclear cells (PBMCs), taken at new diagnosis, from a patient treated with antithyroid drugs. These receptors all stem from a young man with Graves disease. The CDR3 runs from the conserved cysteine through the conserved F or W. D genes are given only for firm matches. Clone size is given for some rows only: seen once, a few or many times, or a class if the clone is expanded.

j_call | d_call | v_call | clone_size | cdr3_length | cdr3_nt | cdr3_aa
TRBJ1-2 | . | TRBV20-1 | few | 15 | TGCAGTGCTAGGGCCCCGGGGGTGCAGAACTATGGCTACACCTTC | CSARAPGVQNYGYTF
TRBJ1-5 | TRBD1 | TRBV7-8 | many | 15 | TGTGCCAGCAGCTCCAGGGGGACAGACAATCAGCCCCAGCATTTT | CASSSRGTDNQPQHF
TRBJ1-2 | . | TRBV6-2/TRBV6-3 | many | 13 | TGTGCCAGCATCGGGTCAGTCTACTATGGCTACACCTTC | CASIGSVYYGYTF
TRBJ1-1 | TRBD1 | TRBV12-3/TRBV12-4 | . | 14 | TGTGCCAGCACCAAAGGAGGGGGCAACACTGAAGCTTTCTTT | CASTKGGGNTEAFF
TRBJ2-1 | TRBD1 | TRBV5-6 | . | 15 | TGTGCCAGCAGCTCCGGGGACAGGGTAGGGGATGAGCAGTTCTTC | CASSSGDRVGDEQFF
TRBJ1-2 | TRBD1 | TRBV20-1 | . | 16 | TGCAGTGCCCCCTATCTGGACAGGGGCGCTGGCTATGGCTACACCTTC | CSAPYLDRGAGYGYTF
TRBJ1-1 | . | TRBV14 | few | 14 | TGTGCCAGCAGCCCTCAACCCCGGAACACTGAAGCTTTCTTT | CASSPQPRNTEAFF
TRBJ1-1 | TRBD1 | TRBV27 | many | 14 | TGTGCCAGCATGGACAGGCCCGTGAACACTGAAGCTTTCTTT | CASMDRPVNTEAFF
TRBJ2-7 | TRBD2 | TRBV11-2 | many | 14 | TGTGCCAGCAGCTTAAGACTAGCGCCCTACGAGCAGTACTTC | CASSLRLAPYEQYF
TRBJ1-2 | TRBD1 | TRBV28 | . | 14 | TGTGCCAGCACCCTAAGGGACAGGTCCTATGGCTACACCTTC | CASTLRDRSYGYTF
TRBJ2-7 | TRBD2 | TRBV27 | many | 16 | TGTGCCAGCAGTGAATGGACTAGCGGGAGGGGAACGGAGCAGTACTTC | CASSEWTSGRGTEQYF
TRBJ1-2 | . | TRBV6-2/TRBV6-3 | few | 21 | TGTGCCAGCAGTTACTCGGGTACTGCGACACTCGGGGCCAGGTCTTATGTAGGCTACACCTTC | CASSYSGTATLGARSYVGYTF
TRBJ2-3 | . | TRBV3-1 | . | 15 | TGTGCCAGCAGCCAAGACGAACTCCAGGCCGGGGCGCAGTATTTT | CASSQDELQAGAQYF
TRBJ2-1 | TRBD2 | TRBV5-6 | . | 19 | TGTGCCAGCAGCTCCGGGACTAGCGGGAGTCACAGCTCCTACAATGAGCAGTTCTTC | CASSSGTSGSHSSYNEQFF
TRBJ2-6 | TRBD2 | TRBV6-9 | . | 16 | TGTGCCAGCAGTTTTTCCGGGGGGTATGCGGCCAACGTCCTGACTTTC | CASSFSGGYAANVLTF
TRBJ1-6 | TRBD1 | TRBV20-1 | . | 13 | TGCAGTGCTGGAAAGACAGGGAGATCACCCCTCCACTTT | CSAGKTGRSPLHF
TRBJ2-7 | . | TRBV20-1 | . | 13 | TGCAGTGCCTTCAAGCGAGAGACCTACGAGCAGTACTTC | CSAFKRETYEQYF
TRBJ2-5 | . | TRBV7-2 | many | 14 | TGTGCCAGCAGCTTAAGGAGCTGGGAAGAGACCCAGTACTTC | CASSLRSWEETQYF
TRBJ1-1 | . | TRBV7-3 | . | 13 | TGTGCCAGCAGCTTAAGGAGGGGTAGCGAGGCTTTCTTT | CASSLRRGSEAFF
TRBJ2-7 | TRBD2 | TRBV11-2 | . | 20 | TGCGCCAGCAGCCGAAATAGTCTTAGCGGGAGGGCCTCTATCCCCTACGAGCAGTACTTC | CASSRNSLSGRASIPYEQYF
TRBJ2-7 | . | TRBV10-3 | many | 11 | TGTGCCATCAGTGAGCAGGGTGAGCAGTACTTC | CAISEQGEQYF
TRBJ2-7 | TRBD2 | TRBV5-1 | few | 15 | TGCGCCAGCAGCCTCCGACTAGCGGGAGGTCCCGAGCAGTACTTC | CASSLRLAGGPEQYF
TRBJ2-7 | TRBD2 | TRBV5-1 | many | 16 | TGCGCCAGCAGCTTGGAGGCTAGCGGGAGATCTTACGAGCAGTACTTC | CASSLEASGRSYEQYF
TRBJ2-1 | . | TRBV24-1 | . | 14 | TGTGCCACCAGTGACGGTAGGAACTACAATGAGCAGTTCTTC | CATSDGRNYNEQFF
TRBJ2-1 | TRBD2 | TRBV27 | many | 14 | TGTGCCAGCAGTTTAGGAGGTAGCGGGAGAGGGCCGTTCTTC | CASSLGGSGRGPFF
TRBJ1-5 | TRBD1 | TRBV10-2 | many | 13 | TGCGCCAGCACTGGACAGGGGAATCAGCCCCAGCATTTT | CASTGQGNQPQHF
TRBJ2-1 | . | TRBV27 | few | 16 | TGTGCCAGCAATTATCTGGGGAGTTTACCGAGCAATGAGCAGTTCTTC | CASNYLGSLPSNEQFF
TRBJ1-1 | . | TRBV6-5 | few | 12 | TGTGCCAGCAGTTACTCAGGGGCAGGAGCTTTCTTT | CASSYSGAGAFF
TRBJ1-2 | . | TRBV19 | . | 15 | TGTGCCAGTAGTATATCTCAACCGGGCCACTATGGCTACACCTTC | CASSISQPGHYGYTF
TRBJ1-2 | . | TRBV10-3 | many | 17 | TGTGCCATCAGTGGGAATTCTCAGATAGTTATGGACTATGGCTACACCTTC | CAISGNSQIVMDYGYTF
TRBJ2-1 | TRBD2 | TRBV10-3 | many | 16 | TGTGCCATCAGCGCTATCATGACTAGCGGTAACAATGAGCAGTTCTTC | CAISAIMTSGNNEQFF
TRBJ1-1 | . | TRBV9 | few | 16 | TGTGCCAGCAACGGAGTGGTCGAGGGCCGGGGAACTGAAGCTTTCTTT | CASNGVVEGRGTEAFF
TRBJ2-2 | TRBD1 | TRBV7-7 | . | 14 | TGTGCTAGCAGCTTAGCGACAGGGAACGGGGAGCTGTTTTTT | CASSLATGNGELFF
TRBJ2-5 | TRBD2 | TRBV5-4 | . | 15 | TGTGCCAGCACCGGCAGCGGGATGCGCCCAGAGACCCAGTACTTC | CASTGSGMRPETQYF
TRBJ1-5 | TRBD1 | TRBV2 | . | 15 | TGTGCCAGCAGTTCCGACAGGGGGCGGTATCAGCCCCAGCATTTT | CASSSDRGRYQPQHF
TRBJ2-5 | TRBD2 | TRBV3-1 | few | 18 | TGTGCCAGCAGCCAAGAACCTTGGAGGACTAGCGGGAGAGAGACCCAGTACTTC | CASSQEPWRTSGRETQYF
TRBJ1-2 | . | TRBV6-5 | few | 13 | TGTGCCAGCAGTTCATCCCCCCAGGGAGGCTACACCTTC | CASSSSPQGGYTF
TRBJ2-1 | . | TRBV12-3/TRBV12-4 | many | 15 | TGTGCCAGCAGACCCCGAGACCAATACTACAATGAGCAGTTCTTC | CASRPRDQYYNEQFF